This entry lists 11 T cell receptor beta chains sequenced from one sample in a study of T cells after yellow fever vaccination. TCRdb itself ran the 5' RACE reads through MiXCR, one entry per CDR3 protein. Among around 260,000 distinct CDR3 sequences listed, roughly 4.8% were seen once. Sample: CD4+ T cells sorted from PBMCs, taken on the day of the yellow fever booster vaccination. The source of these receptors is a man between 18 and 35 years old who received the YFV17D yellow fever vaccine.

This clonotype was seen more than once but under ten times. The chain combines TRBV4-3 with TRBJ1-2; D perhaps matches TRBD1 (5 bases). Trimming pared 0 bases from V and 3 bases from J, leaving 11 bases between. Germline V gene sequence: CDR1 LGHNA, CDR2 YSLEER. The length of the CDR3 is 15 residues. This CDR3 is CASSQDSAGYYGYTF. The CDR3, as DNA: TGCGCCAGCAGCCAAGATTCGGCAGGGTACTATGGCTACACCTTC.

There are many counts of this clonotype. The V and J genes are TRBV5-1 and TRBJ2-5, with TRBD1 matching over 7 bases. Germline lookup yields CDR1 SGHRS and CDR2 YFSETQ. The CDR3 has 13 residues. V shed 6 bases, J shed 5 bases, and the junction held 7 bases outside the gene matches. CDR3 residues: CASNDGTEETQYF. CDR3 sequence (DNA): TGCGCCAGCAACGACGGGACAGAGGAGACCCAGTACTTC. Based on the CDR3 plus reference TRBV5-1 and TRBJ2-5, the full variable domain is KAGVTQTPRYLIKTRGQQVTLSCSPISGHRSVSWYQQTPGQGLQFLFEYFSETQRNKGNFPGRFSGRQFSNSRSEMNVSTLELGDSALYLCASNDGTEETQYFGPGTRLLVL.

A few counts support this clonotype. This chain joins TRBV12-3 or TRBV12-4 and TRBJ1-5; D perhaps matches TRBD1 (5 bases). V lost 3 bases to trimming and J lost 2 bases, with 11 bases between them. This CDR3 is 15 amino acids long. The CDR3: CASSFGDHGNQPQHF. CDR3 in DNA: TGTGCCAGCAGTTTCGGGGACCATGGCAATCAGCCCCAGCATTTT.

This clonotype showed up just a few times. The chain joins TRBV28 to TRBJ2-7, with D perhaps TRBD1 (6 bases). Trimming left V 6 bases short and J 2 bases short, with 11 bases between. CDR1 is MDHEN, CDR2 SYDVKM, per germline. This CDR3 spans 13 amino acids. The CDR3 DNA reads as TGTGCCAGCAGGCCTCAGGGGACCTACGAGCAGTACGTC. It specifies CASRPQGTYEQYV.

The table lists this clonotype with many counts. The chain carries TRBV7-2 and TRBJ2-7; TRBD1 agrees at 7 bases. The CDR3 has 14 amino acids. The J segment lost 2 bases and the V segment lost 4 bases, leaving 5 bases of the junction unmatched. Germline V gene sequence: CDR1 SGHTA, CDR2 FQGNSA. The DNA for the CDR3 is TGTGCCAGCAGCTCATGGACAGGAGCCTACGAGCAGTACTTC. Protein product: CASSSWTGAYEQYF.

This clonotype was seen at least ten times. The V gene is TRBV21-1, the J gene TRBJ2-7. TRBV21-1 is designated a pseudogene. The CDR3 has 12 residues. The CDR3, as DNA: TGTGCCAGCAGCAAACGGGTATACGAGCAGTACGTC. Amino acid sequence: CASSKRVYEQYV.

CDR3 DNA: TGTGCCAGCAGTCCCCTAGGTTTCGGGGAGCTGTTTTTT. Its translation: CASSPLGFGELFF. V is TRBV12-3 or TRBV12-4 and J is TRBJ2-2; D is ambiguous. The length of the CDR3 is 13 residues. V was shortened by 5 bases and J by 7 bases, with 11 bases between the two germline ends.

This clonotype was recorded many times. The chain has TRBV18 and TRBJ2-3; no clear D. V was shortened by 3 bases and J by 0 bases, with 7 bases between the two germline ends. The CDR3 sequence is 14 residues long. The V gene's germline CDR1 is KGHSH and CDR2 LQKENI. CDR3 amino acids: CASSPSSSTDTQYF. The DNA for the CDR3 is TGTGCCAGCTCACCCTCTTCGAGCACAGATACGCAGTATTTT.

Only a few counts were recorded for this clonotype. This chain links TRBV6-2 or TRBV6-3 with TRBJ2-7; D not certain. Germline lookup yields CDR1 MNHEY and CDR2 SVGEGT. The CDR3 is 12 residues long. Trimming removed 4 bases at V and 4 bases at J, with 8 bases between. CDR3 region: CASSLTVYEQYV. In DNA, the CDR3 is TGTGCCAGCAGTTTGACGGTTTACGAGCAGTACGTC.

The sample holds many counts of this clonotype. The CDR3 spells CASSLGRTGGGYTF. In nucleotides, the CDR3 is TGTGCCAGCAGCTTGGGCCGGACAGGGGGTGGCTACACCTTC. V is TRBV5-4 and J is TRBJ1-2, with 10 bases matching TRBD1. Germline V gives CDR1 SGHNT, CDR2 YYREEE (reference sequence). V lost 0 bases and J lost 7; bases outside the gene matches: 3. There are 14 residues in the CDR3.

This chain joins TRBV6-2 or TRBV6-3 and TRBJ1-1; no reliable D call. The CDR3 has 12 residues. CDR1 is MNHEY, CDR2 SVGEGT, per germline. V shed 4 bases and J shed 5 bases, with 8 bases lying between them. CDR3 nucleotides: TGTGCCAGCAGTTTCGGACGGACTGAAGCTTTCTTT. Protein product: CASSFGRTEAFF.